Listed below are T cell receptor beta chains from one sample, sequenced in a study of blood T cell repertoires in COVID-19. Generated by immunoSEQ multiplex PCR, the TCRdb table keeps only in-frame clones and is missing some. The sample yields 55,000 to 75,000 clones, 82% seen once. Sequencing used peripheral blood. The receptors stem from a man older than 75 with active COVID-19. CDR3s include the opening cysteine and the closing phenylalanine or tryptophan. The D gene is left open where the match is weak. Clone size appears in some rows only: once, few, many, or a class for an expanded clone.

TGTGCCAGCAGCCGACGGACTAGCGGGAGATCCTCCTACGAGCAGTACTTC	CASSRRTSGRSSYEQYF	TRBD2	TRBV3-1/TRBV3-2	TRBJ2-7	NA
TGTGCCACCAGTGCTCCAGGACTAGCGGGATCGGTCGGGGAGCTGTTTTTT	CATSAPGLAGSVGELFF	TRBD2	TRBV24-1	TRBJ2-2	NA
TGTGCCAGCCACAGCTCCTATAATTCACCCCTCCACTTT	CASHSSYNSPLHF	NA	TRBV28	TRBJ1-6	NA
TGTGCCAGCAGTGCTTCGGGGGGGTACGAGCAGTACTTC	CASSASGGYEQYF	TRBD2	TRBV2	TRBJ2-7	NA
TGTGCCAGCAGCTTATCGACAGGGGACGGCTCCTACGAGCAGTACTTC	CASSLSTGDGSYEQYF	TRBD1	TRBV7-2	TRBJ2-7	NA
TGCGCCAGCAGCCAAGACTTGAGCCGACAAGGAACTAATGAAAAACTGTTTTTT	CASSQDLSRQGTNEKLFF	NA	TRBV4-3	TRBJ1-4	NA
TGCGCCAGCAGCCAAGAGACTAGCGGGAGCTTCGATGAGCAGTTCTTC	CASSQETSGSFDEQFF	TRBD2	TRBV4-3	TRBJ2-1	NA
TGCGCCAGCAGCCAAGGAGGGACTAGCGGGAGATCCGGGGAGCTGTTTTTT	CASSQGGTSGRSGELFF	TRBD2	TRBV4-1	TRBJ2-2	NA
TGTGCCAGCAGCTTGAGGGGGCAGAACACTGAAGCTTTCTTT	CASSLRGQNTEAFF	TRBD1	TRBV7-3	TRBJ1-1	NA
TGTGCCAGCAGTAGGGACAGGAACACTGAAGCTTTCTTT	CASSRDRNTEAFF	TRBD1	TRBV7-2	TRBJ1-1	NA
TGTGCCAGTAGTATAGGAGGAGGGAAAGGCAATCAGCCCCAGCATTTT	CASSIGGGKGNQPQHF	NA	TRBV19	TRBJ1-5	NA
TGTGCCAGCAGCCTCAGGTTATCCGGGGTCTATGGCTACACCTTC	CASSLRLSGVYGYTF	NA	TRBV5-6	TRBJ1-2	NA
TGTGCCAGCAGCCAAGGGAGGGAACAGCGGGGGTCCACAGATACGCAGTATTTT	CASSQGREQRGSTDTQYF	TRBD2	TRBV4-2	TRBJ2-3	NA
TGTGCCAGCAGCCCCATTTCCTCTGGGGCCAACGTCCTGACTTTC	CASSPISSGANVLTF	NA	TRBV7-3	TRBJ2-6	few
TGTGCCAGCAGCCAGGGACAGGCACGCACCGGGGAGCTGTTTTTT	CASSQGQARTGELFF	TRBD1	TRBV5-4	TRBJ2-2	once
TGTGCCAGCAGTATTAGCGGGAGTACCGGGGAGCTGTTTTTT	CASSISGSTGELFF	TRBD2	TRBV6-5	TRBJ2-2	NA
TGTGCCAGCAGTTTAGGGACAGGGGCCTACAATGAGCAGTTCTTC	CASSLGTGAYNEQFF	TRBD1	TRBV27	TRBJ2-1	NA
TGTGCCAGCAGTTCGGACAGGGGACGACTGAACACTGAAGCTTTCTTT	CASSSDRGRLNTEAFF	TRBD1	TRBV6-5	TRBJ1-1	NA
TGTGCCAGTAGTACCCGGGACAGGGGAGGCTATGGCTACACCTTC	CASSTRDRGGYGYTF	TRBD1	TRBV19	TRBJ1-2	NA
TGCGCCAGCAGCCTCGGTAGCACAGATACGCAGTATTTT	CASSLGSTDTQYF	NA	TRBV4-1	TRBJ2-3	NA
TGTGCCTGGACCGCCTGGGGGGTCTCCTACGAGCAGTACTTC	CAWTAWGVSYEQYF	NA	TRBV30	TRBJ2-7	NA
TGTGCCAGCAGTTTATTCGGCAGGGGGCCTCCCTCCGCTTTCGGGGGGAATGAGCAGTTCTTC	CASSLFGRGPPSAFGGNEQFF	NA	TRBV27	TRBJ2-1	NA
TGTGCCAGCAGTTTCGGGGTTCGGACAGATACGCAGTATTTT	CASSFGVRTDTQYF	NA	TRBV27	TRBJ2-3	NA
TGCGCCAGCAGCGCTCTCAGGGGAGACACCGGGGAGCTGTTTTTT	CASSALRGDTGELFF	NA	TRBV4-1	TRBJ2-2	few
TGCAGCGTAACGGGACAGCTGAACACTGAAGCTTTCTTT	CSVTGQLNTEAFF	TRBD1	TRBV29-1	TRBJ1-1	NA
TGTGCCAGCAGCGCTCTTTCAGGGTATCAGTTCTTC	CASSALSGYQFF	NA	TRBV11-3	TRBJ2-1	NA
TGTGCCAGCAGCCCACAGAGCTTAGCCAAAAACATTCAGTACTTC	CASSPQSLAKNIQYF	NA	TRBV6-5	TRBJ2-4	NA
TGTGCCAGCAGGTACGGGGGGGCTAGCGGGAGAATCTATGAGCAGTTCTTC	CASRYGGASGRIYEQFF	TRBD2	TRBV27	TRBJ2-1	NA
TGTGCCAGCAGTTCGACAGGGGGCTTTGGTGGCTACACCTTC	CASSSTGGFGGYTF	TRBD1	TRBV28	TRBJ1-2	few
TGTGCCAGCAGTTGGACAGGGGCGGAAAAACTGTTTTTT	CASSWTGAEKLFF	TRBD1	TRBV12-3/TRBV12-4	TRBJ1-4	NA
TGTGCCAGTAGTCTTGGGGGGGGGCGTGTGGCTGGCACTGAAGCTTTCTTT	CASSLGGGRVAGTEAFF	NA	TRBV19	TRBJ1-1	NA
TGCAGTGCTAGTTGGGGTACGGGAGCCTACGAGCAGTACTTC	CSASWGTGAYEQYF	NA	TRBV20-1	TRBJ2-7	NA
TGTGCCTGGAGTCAGGGACAGGGATTTACTCAGCCCCAGCATTTT	CAWSQGQGFTQPQHF	TRBD1	TRBV30	TRBJ1-5	NA
TGTGCCACCAGCGGAGGGTCGTCCTACAATGAGCAGTTCTTC	CATSGGSSYNEQFF	NA	TRBV11-2	TRBJ2-1	NA
TGTGCCAGCTCACCACTGTCTAGCGGAAAGAACACAGATACGCAGTATTTT	CASSPLSSGKNTDTQYF	TRBD2	TRBV18	TRBJ2-3	NA
TGTGCCAGCTCACCAAACAGACAGGGGGCGTCGTCCGAGCAGTACTTC	CASSPNRQGASSEQYF	TRBD1	TRBV18	TRBJ2-7	NA
TGTGCCAGCAGTTTAATAGCGGGAGTACGAACCGGGGAGCTGTTTTTT	CASSLIAGVRTGELFF	TRBD2	TRBV27	TRBJ2-2	few
TGCGCCAGCAGCTTGGAGGGGGCTGAAGCTTTCTTT	CASSLEGAEAFF	NA	TRBV5-1	TRBJ1-1	NA
TGTGCCAGCTCACGCACAGGGACCGGCCAAGAGACCCAGTACTTC	CASSRTGTGQETQYF	NA	TRBV18	TRBJ2-5	NA
TGTGCCAGCAGTGAAAGGGGGATGAACACTGAAGCTTTCTTT	CASSERGMNTEAFF	NA	TRBV6-1	TRBJ1-1	NA
TGTGCCAGCAGCCTGGGGACAGGGCCGGACTATGGCTACACCTTC	CASSLGTGPDYGYTF	TRBD1	TRBV7-8	TRBJ1-2	NA
TGCAGTGCTAGTTTAAACACTGAAGCTTTCTTT	CSASLNTEAFF	NA	TRBV20-1	TRBJ1-1	NA
TGTGCCAGCAGACAGACTAGCGGACACACAGATACGCAGTATTTT	CASRQTSGHTDTQYF	TRBD2	TRBV7-8	TRBJ2-3	NA
TGCGCCAGCAGCCCCACAGGGGCGGTTAATGAAAAACTGTTTTTT	CASSPTGAVNEKLFF	TRBD1	TRBV5-1	TRBJ1-4	NA
TGTGCCAGCAATCGGGGACAGGGAGCAACTAATGAAAAACTGTTTTTT	CASNRGQGATNEKLFF	TRBD1	TRBV13	TRBJ1-4	NA
TGTGCCAGTAGTAGTACAGGGGGGTTATTGGAGACCCAGTACTTC	CASSSTGGLLETQYF	TRBD1	TRBV19	TRBJ2-5	few